The TCR beta chain under discussion was sequenced for a study of blood T cells in healthy people across ages. Study as a whole: In model experiments, template switching was able to capture about one barcoded beta molecule for every two T cells that were present. Overall study results and limits: Higher diversity and more naive CD4+ cells were features of long-lived donors, compared to aged donors.

The CDR3 runs 13 residues. CDR1 and CDR2 from the germline V gene are DFQATT and SNEGSKA (reference sequence). A note on this clonotype: Its matching antigen is unknown.

Primed by a sample-barcoded 5' primer and a J-beta primer mix, a second PCR proceeded for roughly 7 to 11 cycles. Every cDNA was tagged by a template-switch adaptor with 12 random nucleotides. TCRdb reprocessed the 5' RACE reads with MiXCR, giving one entry per CDR3 protein. Among about 730,000 distinct CDR3 sequences, 43% were seen once, and the ten largest hold 20% to 25%. The V gene is TRBV20-1, the J gene TRBJ2-1; TRBD2 aligns across 7 bases. The TCR sequence derives from a woman aged 55 to 70 in good health. The sequencing sample was made of blood. DNA for the CDR3: TGCAGCCTTAACCGGGACTACGGCGATGAGCAGTTCTTC. Protein sequence: CSLNRDYGDEQFF.